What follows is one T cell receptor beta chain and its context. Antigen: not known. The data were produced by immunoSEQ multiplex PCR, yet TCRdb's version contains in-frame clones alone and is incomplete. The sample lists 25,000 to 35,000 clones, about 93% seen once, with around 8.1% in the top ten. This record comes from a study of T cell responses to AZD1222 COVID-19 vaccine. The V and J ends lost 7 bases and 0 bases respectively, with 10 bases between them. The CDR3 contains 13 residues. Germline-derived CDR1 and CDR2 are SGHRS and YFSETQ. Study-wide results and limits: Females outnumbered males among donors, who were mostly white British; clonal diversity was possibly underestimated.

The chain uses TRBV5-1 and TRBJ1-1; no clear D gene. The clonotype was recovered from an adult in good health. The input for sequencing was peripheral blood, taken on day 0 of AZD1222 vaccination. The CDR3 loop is CASGRAVNTEAFF. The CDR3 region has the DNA TGCGCCAGCGGAAGGGCCGTGAACACTGAAGCTTTCTTT.